Presented here are 8 T cell receptor beta chains from one specimen sequenced in a study of graft-versus-host responses after intestinal transplantation. Data came from immunoSEQ multiplex PCR; TCRdb stores just in-frame clones and leaves some out. The sample lists nearly 100,000 clones; 80% to 95% were seen once. The sequencing here drew on PBMCs, taken 450 to 480 days after intestinal transplant. The source of these receptors is a human patient who received an intestinal transplant, so some T cells may come from the graft donor.

V usage is TRBV19 and J usage is TRBJ2-7; perhaps TRBD2 as D (5 bases). Germline values: CDR1 LNHDA, CDR2 SQIVND (reference sequence). V was pared by 4 bases and J by 2 bases, with 12 bases between. The CDR3 runs 14 residues. CDR3 in DNA: TGTGCCAGTAGTACCCGGACTGACGCCTACGAGCAGTACTTC. This sequence encodes CASSTRTDAYEQYF.

The chain is built from TRBV13 and TRBJ1-2; possibly TRBD1 for D (6 bases). This CDR3 is 17 amino acids long. V was clipped by 2 bases and J by 4 bases, with 20 bases between them. CDR1 PRHDT and CDR2 FYEKMQ come from the germline V gene (reference sequence). CDR3 region: CASSLYPDSPQGYGYTF. CDR3 sequence (DNA): TGTGCCAGCAGCTTATACCCCGACAGCCCACAGGGCTATGGCTACACCTTC.

The V call is TRBV23-1, the J call TRBJ2-7, with a possible D match to TRBD2 (7 bases). TRBV23-1 is classed as an ORF, of uncertain function. This CDR3 spans 15 amino acids. Deletions cut 7 bases from V and 2 bases from J, with 18 bases between. The CDR3 sequence: CASIKWGGDTYEQYF. DNA for the CDR3: TGCGCCAGCATTAAGTGGGGGGGCGACACCTACGAGCAGTACTTC.

This chain links TRBV29-1 with TRBJ1-1, with 7 bases identical to TRBD1. Germline V lookup: CDR1 SQVTM, CDR2 ANQGSEA. V dropped 4 bases and J dropped 11; count of bases not matched to a gene: 7. CDR3 length: 11 amino acids. CDR3 loop: CSVVRGPMAFF. The CDR3 DNA is TGCAGCGTTGTTAGGGGGCCGATGGCTTTCTTT.

The rearrangement links TRBV18 to TRBJ1-1; the D is unclear. The CDR3 spans 14 residues. V was pared by 6 bases and J by 0 bases, with 11 bases between. Per germline, CDR1 KGHSH and CDR2 LQKENI. CDR3 coding DNA: TGTGCCAGCTCGCCAGGATGGGTGAACACTGAAGCTTTCTTT. It codes for CASSPGWVNTEAFF.

This clone was detected only once. J is TRBJ2-3 and V is TRBV7-8; unclear D gene. CDR1 and CDR2 (germline): SGHVS, FQNEAQ. Trimming shortened V by 5 bases and J by 6 bases, and 12 bases separated the two germline ends. This CDR3 has 13 residues. This CDR3 reads CASSQRVGDTQYF. CDR3 nucleotide sequence: TGTGCCAGCAGCCAAAGGGTGGGGGATACGCAGTATTTT.

The table lists this clone with a count of one. The chain carries TRBV10-1 and TRBJ2-2; TRBD1 agrees at 10 bases. V shed 0 bases and J 6 bases; nucleotides not matched to a gene: 1. Germline-derived CDR1 and CDR2 are WNHNN and SYGVQD (reference sequence). The CDR3 covers 15 residues. The CDR3 loop is CASSESGTGAGELFF. As DNA, the CDR3 is TGCGCCAGCAGTGAGTCGGGGACAGGGGCCGGGGAGCTGTTTTTT.

There are a few counts of this clone. The chain combines TRBV6-7 with TRBJ2-5, with D unclear. TRBV6-7 is noted as an ORF with a role that remains uncertain. CDR3 length equals 15 residues. V was trimmed by 4 bases and J by 1 base, leaving 13 bases between them. The CDR3 nucleotides are TGTGCCAGCAGTTGCACAACGTGTATCCAAGAGACCCAGTACTTC. It yields the protein CASSCTTCIQETQYF.